The 21 T cell receptor beta chains below were found in one sample sequenced in a study of T cell responses to AZD1222 COVID-19 vaccine. The assay was immunoSEQ multiplex PCR, and TCRdb's table has in-frame clones only and misses some. The sample carries some 170,000 clones, 80% to 90% recorded once. This specimen consisted of peripheral blood, obtained 28 days after the second dose of the MenACWY control vaccine. The source of these receptors is an adult who received the MenACWY meningococcal vaccine as a control.

V and J are TRBV28 and TRBJ1-3; 7 positions agree with TRBD1. Germline trimming cut 5 bases from V and 3 bases from J; bases unmatched to any gene: 7. The CDR3 loop spans 15 amino acids. Germline CDR1 is MDHEN and CDR2 is SYDVKM. CDR3 protein: CASSPPTGNGNTIYF. For the CDR3, the DNA is TGTGCCAGCAGTCCCCCGACAGGGAATGGAAACACCATATATTTT.

The genes are TRBV7-9 and TRBJ1-6, with 9 positions matching TRBD1. Per germline, CDR1 SEHNR and CDR2 FQNEAQ (reference sequence). The CDR3 length is 14 residues. Trimming at V came to 5 bases and at J to 8 bases, leaving 4 bases not matched to a gene. The CDR3 reads CASSRTGGDSPLHF. The CDR3, as DNA: TGTGCCAGCAGCCGTACAGGGGGCGATTCACCCCTCCACTTT.

V usage is TRBV7-2 and J usage is TRBJ1-2; D possibly corresponds to TRBD1 (6 bases). The V gene lost 6 bases and the J gene lost 4 bases, with 12 bases spanning the gap. Germline V CDR1 and CDR2: SGHTA, FQGNSA. The CDR3 is made up of 13 amino acids. Here the CDR3 reads CASRGGSFYGYTF. In DNA, the CDR3 is TGTGCCAGCAGAGGGGGGTCTTTCTATGGCTACACCTTC.

The V gene is TRBV24-1, the J gene TRBJ2-7, with D perhaps matching TRBD2 (6 bases). V lost 10 bases and J lost 3, with 15 bases in between. The CDR3 runs to 13 residues. The germline V gene has CDR1 KGHDR and CDR2 SFDVKD. Written as DNA, the CDR3 is TGTGCCACGGGGGGAGCTGACGACTACGAGCAGTACTTC. Residues: CATGGADDYEQYF.

CDR3 sequence (DNA): TGTGCCACGGGAGGTCTTAATTCACCCCTCCACTTT. It specifies CATGGLNSPLHF. The genes are TRBV28 and TRBJ1-6; no firm D call. The V end was cut by 10 bases, the J end by 6 bases, with 10 bases between. The CDR3 is 12 residues long. Germline assignment: CDR1 MDHEN and CDR2 SYDVKM.

V gene TRBV28 combines with J gene TRBJ1-5, with TRBD1 identical over 7 bases. The junction had 8 bases not matched to a gene; V was cut back by 5 bases and J by 1 base. The CDR3 spans 16 residues. Germline values: CDR1 MDHEN, CDR2 SYDVKM. CDR3 sequence reads: CASSLGGQISNQPQHF. The CDR3 DNA is TGTGCCAGCAGTCTAGGGGGACAGATAAGCAATCAGCCCCAGCATTTT.

This chain connects TRBV30 to TRBJ2-7; D ambiguous. CDR1 and CDR2 from the germline V gene are GTSNPN and SVGIG (reference sequence). V dropped 5 bases and J dropped 0 bases, with 11 bases sitting between them. This CDR3 has 13 amino acids. CDR3 sequence reads: CAWQSRYSYEQYF. The CDR3 DNA reads as TGTGCCTGGCAGTCCAGGTACTCCTACGAGCAGTACTTC.

The chain combines TRBV19 with TRBJ2-5; possibly TRBD1 or TRBD2 for D (5 bases each). This CDR3 comprises 13 residues. V lost 5 bases and J 5 bases, leaving 12 bases between the germline ends. Germline CDR1 reads LNHDA; CDR2 reads SQIVND (reference sequence). Here the CDR3 DNA reads TGTGCCAGTAGTGGGACGGGCGGGGAGACCCAGTACTTC. Protein: CASSGTGGETQYF.

The chain links TRBV10-3 to TRBJ1-3; D is ambiguous. Trimming stripped 0 bases from V and 6 bases from J, with 9 bases between. The CDR3 contains 14 residues. In germline, CDR1 is ENHRY, CDR2 SYGVKD. The chain's CDR3 is CAISESFGINTIYF. CDR3 coding DNA: TGTGCCATCAGTGAGTCTTTCGGGATAAACACCATATATTTT.

The chain is built from TRBV27 and TRBJ1-1; D ambiguous. Trimming left V 3 bases short and J 4 bases short, with 9 bases between. The germline CDR1 and CDR2 sequences are MNHEY and SMNVEV (reference sequence). The CDR3 has 13 amino acids. The CDR3 DNA follows: TGTGCCAGCAGTTTGGGGTGGGGCACTGAAGCTTTCTTT. Translation gives CASSLGWGTEAFF.

This chain connects TRBV28 to TRBJ2-7; the D gene is possibly TRBD1 (6 bases). The CDR3 runs to 15 residues. V was trimmed by 1 base and J by 7 bases, leaving 17 bases between them. CDR1 is MDHEN, CDR2 SYDVKM, per germline. Here the CDR3 reads CASSLSSAGDGEQYF. The DNA of the CDR3 is TGTGCCAGCAGTTTATCTTCGGCAGGGGATGGTGAGCAGTACTTC.

Of note for this clone: A junction boundary mismatches the germline segment, possibly from a read error. The chain combines TRBV18 with TRBJ2-5; TRBD1 or TRBD2 may be the D gene (5 bases each). Germline V gene data show CDR1 as KGHSH and CDR2 as LQKENI. The CDR3 is 15 amino acids. The CDR3 loop reads CASSAPEGRGETQYF. The DNA of the CDR3 is TGTGCCAGCTCAGCACCAGAGGGGCGCGGGGAGACCCAGTACTTC.

This chain links TRBV7-2 with TRBJ1-2; a possible D gene is TRBD1 (6 bases). The CDR3 runs 15 residues. From germline, CDR1 is SGHTA and CDR2 FQGNSA. V was shortened by 1 base and J by 5 bases, with 14 bases between the two germline ends. This CDR3 is CASSLVGRGVYGYTF. DNA for the CDR3: TGTGCCAGCAGCTTAGTGGGGAGGGGGGTTTATGGCTACACCTTC.

This chain joins TRBV12-5 and TRBJ2-7; 8 positions agree with TRBD2. The CDR3 loop spans 16 amino acids. V dropped 0 bases and J dropped 5; count of bases not matched to a gene: 9. Germline assignment: CDR1 LGHNT and CDR2 FRNRAP. This CDR3 is CASGLVVGGALNEQYF. The CDR3 DNA is TGTGCTAGTGGTTTGGTCGTCGGGGGGGCTCTAAACGAGCAGTACTTC.

The chain employs TRBV15 and TRBJ1-5; no clear D gene. CDR3 length: 14 amino acids. Deletions cut 5 bases from V and 6 bases from J, with 14 bases between. CDR1 LNHNV and CDR2 YYDKDF come from the germline V gene (reference sequence). As DNA, the CDR3 is TGTGCCACCAGCGAGGAGCGGTCACTTCAGCCCCAGCATTTT. Protein product: CATSEERSLQPQHF.

The V gene is TRBV9, the J gene TRBJ2-7; 9 positions match TRBD2. After removal of 4 bases from V and 1 base from J, the junction contained 9 bases not matched to a gene. The length of the CDR3 is 16 residues. In germline, CDR1 is SGDLS, CDR2 YYNGEE. In DNA form, the CDR3 reads TGTGCCAGCAGCCCATACCCTAGCGGGACTTCCTACGAGCAGTACTTC. Translation gives CASSPYPSGTSYEQYF. The variable domain in full, with the rest retrieved from reference TRBV9 and TRBJ2-7, is DSGVTQTPKHLITATGQRVTLRCSPRSGDLSVYWYQQSLDQGLQFLIQYYNGEERAKGNILERFSAQQFPDLHSELNLSSLELGDSALYFCASSPYPSGTSYEQYFGPGTRLTVT.

The chain is built from TRBV28 and TRBJ2-3, with TRBD1 matching over 8 bases. Germline CDR1 is MDHEN and CDR2 is SYDVKM. The CDR3 is 15 amino acids. V was clipped by 5 bases and J by 5 bases; unmatched bases: 9. The CDR3 nucleotides read TGTGCCAGCAGTCCGCGCGCAGGGGGCCTAGATACGCAGTATTTT. Translated, it gives CASSPRAGGLDTQYF.

The V and J genes are TRBV30 and TRBJ1-4; D may be TRBD1 (5 bases). The V end lost 0 bases, the J end lost 1 base, and 9 bases lay between the germline ends. This CDR3 has 15 residues. In germline, CDR1 is GTSNPN, CDR2 SVGIG (reference sequence). The CDR3 region has the DNA TGTGCCTGGAGTGTACTGGGGCTAACTAATGAAAAACTGTTTTTT. Its translation is CAWSVLGLTNEKLFF.

The rearrangement joins TRBV7-3 to TRBJ1-5; 7 bases align to TRBD1. Germline CDR1 is SGHTA and CDR2 is FQGTGA. The junction had 11 bases not matched to a gene; V was cut back by 6 bases and J by 0 bases. The CDR3 is 17 amino acids. CDR3 nucleotides: TGTGCCAGCAGGACCGGGACAGAAACCTATAGCAATCAGCCCCAGCATTTT. This encodes CASRTGTETYSNQPQHF.

This clone has a handful of counts. This chain uses TRBV25-1 with TRBJ2-1; TRBD2 aligns across 12 bases. Germline CDR1 MGHDK, CDR2 SYGVNS. This CDR3 region has 17 residues. V lost 1 base to trimming and J lost 3 bases; unmatched junction nucleotides: 4. The CDR3: CASSEFLTSGSYNEQFF. The CDR3 DNA sequence: TGTGCCAGCAGTGAATTCCTGACTAGCGGGAGCTACAATGAGCAGTTCTTC.

The chain uses TRBV18 and TRBJ1-4; TRBD1 agrees at 8 bases. The V and J ends lost 3 bases and 11 bases, in that order; junction bases with no gene match: 5. The CDR3 runs to 13 residues. Germline CDR1 KGHSH, CDR2 LQKENI. Written as DNA, the CDR3 is TGTGCCAGCTCACCCTCAGGACAGGGTAAACTGTTTTTT. Protein: CASSPSGQGKLFF.